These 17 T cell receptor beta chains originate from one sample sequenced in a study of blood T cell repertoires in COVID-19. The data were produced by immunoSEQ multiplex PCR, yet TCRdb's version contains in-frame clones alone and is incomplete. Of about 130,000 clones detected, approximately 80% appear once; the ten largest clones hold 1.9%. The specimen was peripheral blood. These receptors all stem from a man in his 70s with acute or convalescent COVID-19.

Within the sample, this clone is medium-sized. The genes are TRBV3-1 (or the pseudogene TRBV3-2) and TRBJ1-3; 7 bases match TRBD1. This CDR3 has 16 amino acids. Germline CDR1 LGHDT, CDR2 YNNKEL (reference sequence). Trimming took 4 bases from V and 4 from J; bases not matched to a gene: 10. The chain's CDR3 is CASSRAAGGMGNTIYF. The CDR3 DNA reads TGTGCCAGCAGCCGAGCGGCAGGGGGAATGGGAAACACCATATATTTT.

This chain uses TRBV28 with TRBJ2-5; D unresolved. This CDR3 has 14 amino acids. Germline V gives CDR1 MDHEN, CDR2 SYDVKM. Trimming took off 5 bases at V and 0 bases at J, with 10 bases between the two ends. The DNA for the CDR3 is TGTGCCAGCAGTGGCAGAAACCACCAAGAGACCCAGTACTTC. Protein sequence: CASSGRNHQETQYF.

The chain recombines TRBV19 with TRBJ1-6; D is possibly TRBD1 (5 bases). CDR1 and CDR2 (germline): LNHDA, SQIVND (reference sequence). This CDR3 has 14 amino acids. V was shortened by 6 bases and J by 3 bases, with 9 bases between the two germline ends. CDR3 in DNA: TGTGCCAGTAGCAGGGATCTCTATAATTCACCCCTCCACTTT. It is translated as CASSRDLYNSPLHF.

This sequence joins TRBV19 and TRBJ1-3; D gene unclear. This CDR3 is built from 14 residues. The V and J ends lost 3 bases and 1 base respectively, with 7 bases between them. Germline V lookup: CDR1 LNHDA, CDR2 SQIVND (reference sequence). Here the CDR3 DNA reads TGTGCCAGTAGTATTCAGGTATCTGGAAACACCATATATTTT. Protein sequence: CASSIQVSGNTIYF.

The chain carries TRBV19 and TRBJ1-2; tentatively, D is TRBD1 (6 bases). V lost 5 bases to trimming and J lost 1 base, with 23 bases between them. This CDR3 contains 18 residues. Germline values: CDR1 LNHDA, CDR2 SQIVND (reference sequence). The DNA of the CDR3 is TGTGCCAGTAGTCCCCCGGAGGGGGGGCGCCCCGTTAACTATGGCTACACCTTC. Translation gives CASSPPEGGRPVNYGYTF. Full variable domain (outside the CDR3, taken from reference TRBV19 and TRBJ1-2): DGGITQSPKYLFRKEGQNVTLSCEQNLNHDAMYWYRQDPGQGLRLIYYSQIVNDFQKGDIAEGYSVSREKKESFPLTVTSAQKNPTAFYLCASSPPEGGRPVNYGYTFGSGTRLTVV.

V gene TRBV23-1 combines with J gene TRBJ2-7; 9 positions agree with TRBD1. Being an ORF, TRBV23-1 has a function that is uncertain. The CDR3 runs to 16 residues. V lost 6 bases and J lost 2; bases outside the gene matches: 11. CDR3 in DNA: TGCGCCAGCAGGCAGGGACAGGGCGCGGAGGCCTACGAGCAGTACTTC. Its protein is CASRQGQGAEAYEQYF.

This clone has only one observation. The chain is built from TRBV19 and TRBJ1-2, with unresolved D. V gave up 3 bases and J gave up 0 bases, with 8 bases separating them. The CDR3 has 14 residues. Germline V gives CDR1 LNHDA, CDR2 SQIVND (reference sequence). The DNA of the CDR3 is TGTGCCAGTAGTATGAAGAGGTCTAACTATGGCTACACCTTC. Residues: CASSMKRSNYGYTF.

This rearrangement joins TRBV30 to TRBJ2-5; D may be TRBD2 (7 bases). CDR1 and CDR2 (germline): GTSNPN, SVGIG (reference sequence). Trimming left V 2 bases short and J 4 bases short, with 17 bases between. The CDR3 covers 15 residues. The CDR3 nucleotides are TGTGCCTGGAGTCCTCGACTAGGGGGGGGAGAGACCCAGTACTTC. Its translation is CAWSPRLGGGETQYF.

CDR3 sequence reads: CASSRLNRVYEQYF. As DNA, the CDR3 is TGTGCCAGCAGCCGACTAAACAGGGTCTACGAGCAGTACTTC. V and J are TRBV5-6 and TRBJ2-7; a possible D gene is TRBD1 (6 bases). The V and J ends lost 4 bases and 3 bases respectively, with 14 bases between them. CDR3 length equals 14 residues. Per germline, CDR1 SGHDT and CDR2 YYEEEE.

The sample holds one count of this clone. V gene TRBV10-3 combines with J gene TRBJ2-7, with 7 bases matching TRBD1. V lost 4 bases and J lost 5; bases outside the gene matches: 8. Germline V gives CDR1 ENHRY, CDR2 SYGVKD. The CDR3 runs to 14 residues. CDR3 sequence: CAISGQGEWDEQYF. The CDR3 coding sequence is TGTGCCATCAGTGGACAGGGAGAGTGGGACGAGCAGTACTTC.

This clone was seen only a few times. CDR3 protein: CATSRELGSYEQYF. CDR3 coding DNA: TGTGCCACCAGCAGAGAACTAGGCTCCTACGAGCAGTACTTC. The chain combines TRBV15 with TRBJ2-7; a weak D match, TRBD2 (5 bases). Germline loops: CDR1 LNHNV, CDR2 YYDKDF (reference sequence). V dropped 0 bases and J dropped 0 bases, with 6 bases sitting between them. This CDR3 spans 14 amino acids. The full variable domain, with the rest looked up from reference TRBV15 and TRBJ2-7, is DAMVIQNPRYQVTQFGKPVTLSCSQTLNHNVMYWYQQKSSQAPKLLFHYYDKDFNNEADTPDNFQSRRPNTSFCFLDIRSPGLGDTAMYLCATSRELGSYEQYFGPGTRLTVT.

The CDR3 DNA follows: TGTGCCAGTAGGAACGACATGCTTTCCTACAATGAGCAGTTCTTC. This translates into CASRNDMLSYNEQFF. The chain combines TRBV19 with TRBJ2-1; D is uncertain. The germline V gene encodes CDR1 LNHDA and CDR2 SQIVND (reference sequence). CDR3 size: 15 residues. Trimming cost V 6 bases and J 1 base, with 13 bases left between them.

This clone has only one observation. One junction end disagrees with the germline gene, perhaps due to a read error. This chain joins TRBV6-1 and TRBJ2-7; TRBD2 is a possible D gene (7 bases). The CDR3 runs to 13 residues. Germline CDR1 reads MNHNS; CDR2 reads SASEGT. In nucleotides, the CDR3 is TGTGCCAGCAGAGAAGGGGGGGTCCCAGAGCAGTACTTC. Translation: CASREGGVPEQYF.

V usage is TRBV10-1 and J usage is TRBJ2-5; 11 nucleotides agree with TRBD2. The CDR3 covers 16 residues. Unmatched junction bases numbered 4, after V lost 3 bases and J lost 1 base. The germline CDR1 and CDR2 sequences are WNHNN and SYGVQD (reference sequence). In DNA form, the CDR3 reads TGCGCCAGCAGTGAAGGCCTAGCGGGGGGCCAAGAGACCCAGTACTTC. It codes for CASSEGLAGGQETQYF.

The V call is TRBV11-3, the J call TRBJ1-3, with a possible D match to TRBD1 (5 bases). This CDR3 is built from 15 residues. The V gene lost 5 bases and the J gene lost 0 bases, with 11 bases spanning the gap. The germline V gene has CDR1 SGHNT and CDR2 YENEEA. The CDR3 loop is CASSAGRDSGNTIYF. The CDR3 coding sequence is TGTGCCAGCAGCGCGGGACGGGACTCTGGAAACACCATATATTTT.

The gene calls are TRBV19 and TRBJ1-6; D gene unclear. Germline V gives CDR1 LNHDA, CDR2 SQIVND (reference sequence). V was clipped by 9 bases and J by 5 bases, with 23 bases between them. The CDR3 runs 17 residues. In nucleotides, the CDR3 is TGTGCCAGCGCAGGCCAGACGCTCGTGGAGGATAATTCACCCCTCCACTTT. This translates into CASAGQTLVEDNSPLHF.

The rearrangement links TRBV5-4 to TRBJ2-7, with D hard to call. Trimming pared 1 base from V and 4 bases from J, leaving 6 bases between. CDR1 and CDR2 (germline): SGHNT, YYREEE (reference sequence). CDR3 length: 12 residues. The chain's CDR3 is CASSLSRYEQYF. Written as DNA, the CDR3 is TGTGCCAGCAGCTTGAGTCGGTACGAGCAGTACTTC.